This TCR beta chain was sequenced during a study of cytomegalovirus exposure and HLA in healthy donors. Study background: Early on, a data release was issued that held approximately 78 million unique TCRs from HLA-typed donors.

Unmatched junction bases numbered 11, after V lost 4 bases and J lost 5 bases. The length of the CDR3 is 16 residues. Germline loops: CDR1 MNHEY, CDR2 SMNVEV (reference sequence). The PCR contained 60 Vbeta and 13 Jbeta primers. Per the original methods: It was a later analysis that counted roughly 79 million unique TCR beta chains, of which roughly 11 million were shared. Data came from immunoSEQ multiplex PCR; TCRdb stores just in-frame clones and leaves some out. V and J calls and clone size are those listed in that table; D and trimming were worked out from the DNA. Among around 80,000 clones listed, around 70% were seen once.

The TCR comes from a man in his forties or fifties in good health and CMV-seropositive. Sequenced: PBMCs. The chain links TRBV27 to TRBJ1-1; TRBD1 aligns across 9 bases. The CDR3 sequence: CASSYNWDRVGTEAFF. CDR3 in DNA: TGTGCCAGCAGTTACAACTGGGACAGGGTTGGTACTGAAGCTTTCTTT.